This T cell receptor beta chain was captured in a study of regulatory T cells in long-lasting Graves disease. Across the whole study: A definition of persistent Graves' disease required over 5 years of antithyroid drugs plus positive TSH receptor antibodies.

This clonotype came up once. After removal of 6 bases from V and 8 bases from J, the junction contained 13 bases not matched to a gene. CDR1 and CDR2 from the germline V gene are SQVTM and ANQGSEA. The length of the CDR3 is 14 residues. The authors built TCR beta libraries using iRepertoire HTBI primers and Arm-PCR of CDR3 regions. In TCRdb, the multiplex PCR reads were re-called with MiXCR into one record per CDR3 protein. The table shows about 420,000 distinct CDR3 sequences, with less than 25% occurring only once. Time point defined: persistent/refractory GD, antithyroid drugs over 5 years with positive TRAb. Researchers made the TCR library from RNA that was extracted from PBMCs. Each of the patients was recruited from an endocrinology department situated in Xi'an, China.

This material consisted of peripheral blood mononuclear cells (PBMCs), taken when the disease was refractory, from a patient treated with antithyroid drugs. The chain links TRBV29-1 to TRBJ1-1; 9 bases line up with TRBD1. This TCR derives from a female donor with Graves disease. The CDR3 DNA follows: TGCAGCGTCGCTGTATTGGACAGGGGATTAGAAGCTTTCTTT. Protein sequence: CSVAVLDRGLEAFF.